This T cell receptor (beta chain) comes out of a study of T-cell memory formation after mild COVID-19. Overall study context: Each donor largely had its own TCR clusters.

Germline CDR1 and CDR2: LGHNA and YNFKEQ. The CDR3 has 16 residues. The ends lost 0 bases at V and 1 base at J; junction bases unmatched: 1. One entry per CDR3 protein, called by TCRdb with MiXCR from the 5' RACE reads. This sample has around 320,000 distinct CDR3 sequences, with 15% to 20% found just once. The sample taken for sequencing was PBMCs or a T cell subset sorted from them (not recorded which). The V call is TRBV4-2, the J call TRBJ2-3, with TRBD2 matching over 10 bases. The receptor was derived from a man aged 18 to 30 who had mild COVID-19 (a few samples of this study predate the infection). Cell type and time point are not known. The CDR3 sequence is CASSQETSGGTDTQYF. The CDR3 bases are TGTGCCAGCAGCCAAGAAACTAGCGGGGGCACAGATACGCAGTATTTT.